This T cell receptor beta chain was observed in a study of CD8+ T cells in alopecia areata. Study summary: Each day, treated patients took oral tofacitinib twice, at 5 to 10 mg per dose. Overall study findings and caveats: One nonresponder leaves baseline CD8+ expansion's link to response uncertain. During tofacitinib treatment, many expanded lesional clones remained in scalp and blood.

As the sequencing template, cDNA was produced by extracting RNA and reverse transcribing it. TCRdb's copy holds only in-frame clones and misses some; the assay was immunoSEQ multiplex PCR. In the table there are roughly 100,000 clones, 65% to 90% of which are singletons. The CDR3 totals 14 residues. Germline assignment: CDR1 SQVTM and CDR2 ANQGSEA. J lost 3 bases, V lost 2 bases, and 7 bases had no gene match. Noted treatment: oral pan-JAK inhibitor, 5-10 mg twice daily. Those with alopecia areata gave lesional scalp punch biopsies and peripheral blood. Of note for this clone: Its antigen is still unknown.

The chain links TRBV29-1 to TRBJ2-7; 7 nucleotides agree with TRBD1. Sequences were derived from CD8+ T cells sorted from blood, sampled between weeks 30 and 35, from a patient treated with tofacitinib. The receptor comes from a human donor with alopecia areata. CDR3 sequence reads: CSVEQRAGGYEQYF. The CDR3 DNA sequence: TGCAGCGTTGAACAAAGGGCAGGGGGCTACGAGCAGTACTTC.